This is a list of T cell receptor beta chains from one sample in a study of blood T cell repertoires in COVID-19. The protocol was immunoSEQ multiplex PCR, while the TCRdb copy is restricted to in-frame clones and leaves out a portion. The sample lists around 260,000 clones, about 91% seen once, with roughly 2.7% in the top ten. The source material was peripheral blood. The source is a person aged 18 to 35 with COVID-19, enrolled during active disease. CDR3s include the opening cysteine and the closing phenylalanine or tryptophan. D genes are given only for firm matches. Where a row states a size, it is once, few, many or the class of an expanded clone; other rows omit it.

TRBV7-2	TRBD2	.	TRBJ2-4	TGTGCCAGCAGCTTTGGACTAGCGGGAGGGCGGGGGGTTTTCATTCAGTACTTC	CASSFGLAGGRGVFIQYF
TRBV30	.	.	TRBJ1-5	TGCCTAGAGGGTAGGGGGTATAGCAATCAGCCCCAGCATTTT	CLEGRGYSNQPQHF
TRBV3-1/TRBV3-2	.	.	TRBJ1-1	TGTGCCAGCAGCCACGAGAACCTATACACTGAAGCTTTCTTT	CASSHENLYTEAFF
TRBV7-9	.	few	TRBJ1-4	TGTGCCAGCAGCTTAGTGGTCGGGACAAATGAAAAACTGTTTTTT	CASSLVVGTNEKLFF
TRBV4-3	TRBD2	.	TRBJ2-2	TGCGCCAGCAGCCGAGAGGGACTAGCGGGGAGGAACACCGGGGAGCTGTTTTTT	CASSREGLAGRNTGELFF
TRBV7-7	TRBD1	.	TRBJ2-5	TGTGCCAGCAGCATTAGACAGGGGGAGTCCCAAGAGACCCAGTACTTC	CASSIRQGESQETQYF
TRBV5-5	.	once	TRBJ1-2	TGTGCCAGCAGCTTGGCCCAGGGGTATGGCTACACCTTC	CASSLAQGYGYTF
TRBV6-5	.	.	TRBJ1-5	TGTGCCAGCAGGGGGGGACCCGCAGGAGGTCAGCCCCAGCATTTT	CASRGGPAGGQPQHF
TRBV7-9	TRBD1	.	TRBJ2-2	TGTGGAGGGGGCAAAGGACGGGAGCTGTTTTTT	CGGGKGRELFF
TRBV5-1	.	.	TRBJ1-1	TGCGCCAGCAGCCCAACGGGACACGTGAACACTGAAGCTTTCTTT	CASSPTGHVNTEAFF
TRBV29-1	.	.	TRBJ2-7	TGCAGCGTGAGGGTCCAGGGGCCCCTCTACGAGCAGTACTTC	CSVRVQGPLYEQYF
TRBV28	TRBD1	.	TRBJ2-7	TGTGCCAGCAGTCGAGTTCAGGGGGTCTACGAGCAGTACTTC	CASSRVQGVYEQYF
TRBV27	TRBD2	.	TRBJ2-2	TGTGCCAGCAGTTTAATAGCGGGAGGGCCGACCGGGGAGCTGTTTTTT	CASSLIAGGPTGELFF
TRBV6-5	TRBD2	.	TRBJ2-3	TGTGCCAGCAGCCGTCTAGCGGGGATCACAGATACGCAGTATTTT	CASSRLAGITDTQYF
TRBV19	.	.	TRBJ2-5	TGTGCCAGTAGTCTTCAAGAGACCCAGTACTTC	CASSLQETQYF
TRBV7-8	TRBD2	.	TRBJ2-1	TGTGCCAGCAGCTTAGCGAGGCTAGCGGATTACAATGAGCAGTTCTTC	CASSLARLADYNEQFF
TRBV6-5	TRBD2	.	TRBJ2-7	TGTGCCAGCGGAGCACAACGGGGGGGTACCTACGAGCAGTACTTC	CASGAQRGGTYEQYF
TRBV7-9	.	.	TRBJ1-2	TGTGCCAGCAGCTCGGACAGCTATGGCTACACCTTC	CASSSDSYGYTF
TRBV29-1	.	once	TRBJ1-1	TGCAGCGTGAGGGGACTCATGAACACTGAAGCTTTCTTT	CSVRGLMNTEAFF
TRBV5-1	.	.	TRBJ1-6	TGCGCCAGCAACCCTAGCGGGACACCAGAGACGCCCCTCCACTTT	CASNPSGTPETPLHF
TRBV10-3	.	.	TRBJ2-7	TGTGCCATCAGTGCGCGGGCCTACGAGCAGTACTTC	CAISARAYEQYF
TRBV4-1	.	.	TRBJ1-5	TGCGCCAGCAGCCAACCGGACAGAGGAGATCAGCCCCAGCATTTT	CASSQPDRGDQPQHF
TRBV5-1	.	few	TRBJ2-7	TGCGCCAGCAGCTTGGCCGGGGGAGACACCTACGAGCAGTACTTC	CASSLAGGDTYEQYF
TRBV9	.	.	TRBJ2-5	TGTGCCAGGAGGCGGCGGCCTGTGCCCCAAGAGACCCAGTACTTC	CARRRRPVPQETQYF
TRBV4-1	.	.	TRBJ1-4	TGCGCCAGCAGCCAAGATCTGAGGGGGAGGGTAACTAATGAAAAACTGTTTTTT	CASSQDLRGRVTNEKLFF
TRBV29-1	TRBD1	.	TRBJ2-3	TGCAGCGTTGAAGATTACGGGACAGGGCCAGATACGCAGTATTTT	CSVEDYGTGPDTQYF
TRBV6-5	.	.	TRBJ1-2	TGTGCCAGCAGTTACATCCGGGACTATGGCTACACCTTC	CASSYIRDYGYTF
TRBV7-9	TRBD1	.	TRBJ2-1	TGTGCCAGCAGCAGACGGACAGGTGTTTTGGGAAATGAGCAGTTCTTC	CASSRRTGVLGNEQFF
TRBV28	.	once	TRBJ2-7	TGTGCCAGCAGTCTTAGCGGTCCCTACGAGCAGTACTTC	CASSLSGPYEQYF
TRBV27	.	.	TRBJ2-1	TGTGCCAGCAAGGGGGGGTACAATGAGCAGTTCTTC	CASKGGYNEQFF
TRBV30	.	.	TRBJ1-1	TGTGCCTGGGGGAGGAACACTGAAGCTTTCTTT	CAWGRNTEAFF